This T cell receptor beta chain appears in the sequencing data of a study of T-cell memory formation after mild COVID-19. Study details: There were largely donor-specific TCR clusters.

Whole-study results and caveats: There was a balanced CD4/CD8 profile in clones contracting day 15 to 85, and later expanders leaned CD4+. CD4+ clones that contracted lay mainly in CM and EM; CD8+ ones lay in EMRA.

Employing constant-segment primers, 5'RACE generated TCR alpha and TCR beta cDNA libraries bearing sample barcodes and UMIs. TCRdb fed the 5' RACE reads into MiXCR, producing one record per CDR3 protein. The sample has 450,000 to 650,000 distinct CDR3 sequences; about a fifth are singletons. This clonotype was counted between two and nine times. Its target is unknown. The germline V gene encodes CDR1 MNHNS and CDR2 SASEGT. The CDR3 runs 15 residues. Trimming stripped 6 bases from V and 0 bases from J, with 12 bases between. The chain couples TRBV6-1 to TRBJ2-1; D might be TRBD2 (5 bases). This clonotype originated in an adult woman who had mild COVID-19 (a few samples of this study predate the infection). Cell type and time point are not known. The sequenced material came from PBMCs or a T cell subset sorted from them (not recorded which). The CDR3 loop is CASRVLAVSYNEQFF. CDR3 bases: TGTGCCAGCAGAGTCCTAGCCGTCTCCTACAATGAGCAGTTCTTC.